A selection of T cell receptor beta chains follows, all from one sample in a study of T cells after yellow fever vaccination. TCRdb redid the calling of the 5' RACE reads with MiXCR, one entry per CDR3 protein. This sample yields around 50,000 distinct CDR3 sequences, of which 7.4% are seen a single time; more than 25% belongs to the top ten. The material was CD8+ T cells sorted from PBMCs, obtained around 15 days after the first yellow fever vaccination. These receptors originate from a man aged 18 to 29 who received the YFV17D yellow fever vaccine. Each CDR3 is given without its conserved first and last residue.

V gene: TRBV12-3/TRBV12-4; CDR3 protein: ASSLVAGDTDTQY
V gene: TRBV4-2; CDR3 protein: ASSQGRNGNTIY
V gene: TRBV15; CDR3 protein: ATSSRWGLDFGEQF
V gene: TRBV5-5; CDR3 protein: ASSSWGDSTYEQY
V gene: TRBV6-5; CDR3 protein: ASSYLRPAGADTQY
V gene: TRBV25-1; CDR3 protein: ASSDYTEAF
V gene: TRBV28; CDR3 protein: ASRGSGREWGTDTQY
V gene: TRBV7-6; CDR3 protein: ASSGQNTEAF
V gene: TRBV3-1; CDR3 protein: ASSQTGLLSPLH
V gene: TRBV29-1; CDR3 protein: SVEIELRSGQY
V gene: TRBV18; CDR3 protein: ASSPLRDRFSYEQY
V gene: TRBV5-4; CDR3 protein: ASSPGPIYEQY
V gene: TRBV7-9; CDR3 protein: ASSSPRGVGTYNEQF
V gene: TRBV4-1; CDR3 protein: ASSLGQGKTVDYGYT
V gene: TRBV15; CDR3 protein: ATSRDLRLATNEKLF
V gene: TRBV20-1; CDR3 protein: SAPDRGSLEQY
V gene: TRBV5-6; CDR3 protein: ASSSDIGDIAETQY
V gene: TRBV7-9; CDR3 protein: ASITDRLQETQY
V gene: TRBV6-2/TRBV6-3; CDR3 protein: ASSFTGRPDQPQH
V gene: TRBV7-6; CDR3 protein: ASSPGVAGGRGYNEQF
V gene: TRBV7-8; CDR3 protein: ASSSLNGPLH
V gene: TRBV6-5; CDR3 protein: ASGTSEETQY
V gene: TRBV9; CDR3 protein: ASSVGGGDPLYNEQF
V gene: TRBV7-9; CDR3 protein: ASSSRRGTTKNNEQF
V gene: TRBV4-3; CDR3 protein: ASSQALLKLAGSYNEQF
V gene: TRBV6-2/TRBV6-3; CDR3 protein: ASSSPFGGSGNEQF
V gene: TRBV12-3/TRBV12-4; CDR3 protein: ASSAPVENIQY
V gene: TRBV12-3/TRBV12-4; CDR3 protein: ASSLQGSYEQY
V gene: TRBV12-3/TRBV12-4; CDR3 protein: ASSLTGNTIY
V gene: TRBV6-5; CDR3 protein: ASSYGQANTGELF
V gene: TRBV5-1; CDR3 protein: ASSPEEGRFYEQY
V gene: TRBV19; CDR3 protein: ASSRMGPTPNYGYT
V gene: TRBV9; CDR3 protein: ASSGGQGYNEQF
V gene: TRBV5-1; CDR3 protein: ASRETGSEQY
V gene: TRBV27; CDR3 protein: ASSSYSYQETQY
V gene: TRBV9; CDR3 protein: ASSSRDRLNSPLH
V gene: TRBV29-1; CDR3 protein: SVGAAVYHEQY
V gene: TRBV5-1; CDR3 protein: ASSASGFEAF
V gene: TRBV5-6; CDR3 protein: ASSLGGGRNTEAF
V gene: TRBV29-1; CDR3 protein: SVDGETQY
V gene: TRBV9; CDR3 protein: ASSVPNGYT
V gene: TRBV6-1; CDR3 protein: ASSENAGKQPQH
V gene: TRBV6-5; CDR3 protein: ASSYSVGRSGELF
V gene: TRBV12-3/TRBV12-4; CDR3 protein: ASSLGIAGTGELF
V gene: TRBV6-5; CDR3 protein: ASSYGVTGPNEQF
V gene: TRBV29-1; CDR3 protein: STSGDEAF
V gene: TRBV5-4; CDR3 protein: ASSLLTDQETQY
V gene: TRBV7-9; CDR3 protein: ASRGRSYEQY
V gene: TRBV11-3; CDR3 protein: ASSLSRDHQETQY
V gene: TRBV4-3; CDR3 protein: ASSQRGDSSYEQY
V gene: TRBV7-8; CDR3 protein: AMSPGTGGYEQY
V gene: TRBV6-2/TRBV6-3; CDR3 protein: ASSPTYNEQF
V gene: TRBV7-8; CDR3 protein: ASSFSGGALDTQY
V gene: TRBV6-1; CDR3 protein: ASRSGYGETQY
V gene: TRBV29-1; CDR3 protein: SVSRGDRNTEAF
V gene: TRBV12-3/TRBV12-4; CDR3 protein: ASSSAGGGRAQY
V gene: TRBV5-1; CDR3 protein: ASSLAGGPEF